This T cell receptor beta chain originates from a study of tumor-infiltrating lymphocytes in oesophageal squamous cell carcinoma. MiXCR was run by TCRdb on the PCR reads, yielding one entry per CDR3 protein. The table records nearly 20,000 distinct CDR3 sequences, 40% to 50% of them present only once. This receptor was identified in a male donor with esophageal squamous cell carcinoma. Sequencing input: esophageal tumor tissue.

CDR3: CASSWGQSTDTQYF. For the CDR3, the DNA is TGTGCCAGCAGTTGGGGACAGAGCACAGATACGCAGTATTTT. The chain joins TRBV28 to TRBJ2-3, with TRBD1 matching over 7 bases. V was clipped by 4 bases and J by 0 bases; unmatched bases: 1. Germline V gives CDR1 MDHEN, CDR2 SYDVKM. The CDR3 is made up of 14 amino acids.